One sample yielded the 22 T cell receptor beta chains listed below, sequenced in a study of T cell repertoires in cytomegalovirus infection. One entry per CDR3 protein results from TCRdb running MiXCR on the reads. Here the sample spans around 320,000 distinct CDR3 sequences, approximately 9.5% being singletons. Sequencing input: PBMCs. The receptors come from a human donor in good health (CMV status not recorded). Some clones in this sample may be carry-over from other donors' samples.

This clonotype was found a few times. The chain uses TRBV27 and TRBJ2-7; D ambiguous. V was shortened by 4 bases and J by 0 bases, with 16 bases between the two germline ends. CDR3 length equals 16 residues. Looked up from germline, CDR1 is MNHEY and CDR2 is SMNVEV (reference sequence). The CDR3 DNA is TGTGCCAGCAGTTCGCTCGGCCAGCCCTCCTCCTACGAGCAGTACTTC. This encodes CASSSLGQPSSYEQYF.

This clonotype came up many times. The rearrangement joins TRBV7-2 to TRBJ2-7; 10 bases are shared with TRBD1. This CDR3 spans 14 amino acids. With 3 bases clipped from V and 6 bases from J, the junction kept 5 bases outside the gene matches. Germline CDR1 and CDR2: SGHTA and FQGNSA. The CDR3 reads CASSLTGGDLEQYF. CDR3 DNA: TGTGCCAGCAGCTTGACAGGGGGCGATCTCGAGCAGTACTTC.

The CDR3 region has the DNA TGCAGTGCTAGCAATCAGGGGGCAGTCAATGAGCAGTTCTTC. This gives the protein CSASNQGAVNEQFF. V usage is TRBV20-1 and J usage is TRBJ2-1, with 8 bases matching TRBD1. Trimming took 3 bases from V and 6 from J; bases not matched to a gene: 7. CDR3 length: 14 residues. Germline V gene lookup returns CDR1 DFQATT and CDR2 SNEGSKA (reference sequence).

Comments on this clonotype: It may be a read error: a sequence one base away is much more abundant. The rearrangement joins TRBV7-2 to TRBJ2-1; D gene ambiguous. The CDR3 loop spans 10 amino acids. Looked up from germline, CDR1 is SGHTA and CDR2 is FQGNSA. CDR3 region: CASSLGEQLF. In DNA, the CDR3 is TGTGCCAGCAGCTTAGGTGAGCAGCTCTTC.

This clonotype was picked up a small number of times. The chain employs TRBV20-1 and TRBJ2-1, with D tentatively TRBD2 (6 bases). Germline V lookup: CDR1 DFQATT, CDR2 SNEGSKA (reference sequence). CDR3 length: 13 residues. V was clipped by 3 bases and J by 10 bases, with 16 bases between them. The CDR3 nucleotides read TGCAGTGCTAGCCGCTCAGCGGGCTCAGAGCAGTTCTTC. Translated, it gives CSASRSAGSEQFF.

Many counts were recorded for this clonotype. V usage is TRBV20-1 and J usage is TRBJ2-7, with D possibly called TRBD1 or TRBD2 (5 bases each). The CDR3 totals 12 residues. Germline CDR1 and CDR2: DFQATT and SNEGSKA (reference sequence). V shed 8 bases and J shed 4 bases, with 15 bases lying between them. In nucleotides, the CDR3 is TGCAGTTGGGGGACCCTCCCGTACGAGCAGTACTTC. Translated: CSWGTLPYEQYF.

CDR3 in amino acids: CASSPPVDRGLNEQFF. The CDR3 bases are TGTGCCAGCTCACCGCCCGTGGACAGGGGGCTGAATGAGCAGTTCTTC. The chain is built from TRBV18 and TRBJ2-1; 11 bases map to TRBD1. CDR1 is KGHSH and CDR2 is LQKENI in the germline V gene. After removal of 3 bases from V and 7 bases from J, the junction contained 8 bases not matched to a gene. The CDR3 loop spans 16 amino acids.

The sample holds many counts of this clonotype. CDR3 protein: CASSSSFLAGPRTDTQYF. DNA for the CDR3: TGTGCCAGCAGCTCCTCCTTTCTAGCGGGTCCCCGCACAGATACGCAGTATTTT. V gene TRBV7-9 combines with J gene TRBJ2-3, with 8 bases that match TRBD2. The V gene end was trimmed by 4 bases and the J gene end by 1 base; junction bases not matched to a gene: 13. The CDR3 covers 18 residues. Germline V gives CDR1 SEHNR, CDR2 FQNEAQ (reference sequence).

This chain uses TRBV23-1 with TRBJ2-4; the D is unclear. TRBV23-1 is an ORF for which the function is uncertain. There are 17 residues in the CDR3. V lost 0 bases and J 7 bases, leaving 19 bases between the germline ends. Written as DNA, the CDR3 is TGCGCCAGCAGTCAATCGAGAGGCAGGTTGGGTGCCAACATTCAGTACTTC. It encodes CASSQSRGRLGANIQYF.

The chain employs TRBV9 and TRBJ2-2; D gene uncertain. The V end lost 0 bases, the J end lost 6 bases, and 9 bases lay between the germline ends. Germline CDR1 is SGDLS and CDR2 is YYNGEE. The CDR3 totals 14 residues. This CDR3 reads CASSVALGAGELFF. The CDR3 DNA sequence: TGTGCCAGCAGCGTAGCTTTAGGCGCCGGGGAGCTGTTTTTT.

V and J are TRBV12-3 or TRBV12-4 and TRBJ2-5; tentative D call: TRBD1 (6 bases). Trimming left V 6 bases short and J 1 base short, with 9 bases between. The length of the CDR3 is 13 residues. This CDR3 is CASSRDTQETQYF. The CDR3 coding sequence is TGTGCCAGCAGCCGGGACACCCAAGAGACCCAGTACTTC.

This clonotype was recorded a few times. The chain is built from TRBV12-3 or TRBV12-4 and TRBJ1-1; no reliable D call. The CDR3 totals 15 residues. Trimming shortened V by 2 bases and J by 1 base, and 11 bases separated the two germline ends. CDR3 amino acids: CASSLSPVRNTEAFF. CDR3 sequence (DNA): TGTGCCAGCAGTTTATCACCGGTCAGGAACACTGAAGCTTTCTTT.

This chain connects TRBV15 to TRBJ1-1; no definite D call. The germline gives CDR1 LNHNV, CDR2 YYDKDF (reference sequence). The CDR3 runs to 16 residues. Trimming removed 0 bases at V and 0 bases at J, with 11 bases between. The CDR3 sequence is CATSRDRGSVNTEAFF. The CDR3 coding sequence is TGTGCCACCAGCAGAGATAGAGGCAGCGTGAACACTGAAGCTTTCTTT.

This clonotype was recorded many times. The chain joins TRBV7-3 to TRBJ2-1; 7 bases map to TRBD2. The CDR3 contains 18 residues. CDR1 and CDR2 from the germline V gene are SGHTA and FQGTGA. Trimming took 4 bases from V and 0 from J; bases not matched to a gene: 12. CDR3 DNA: TGTGCCAGCAGCTATCGGGGTAGCTCGGGGGGCTCCTACAATGAGCAGTTCTTC. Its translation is CASSYRGSSGGSYNEQFF.

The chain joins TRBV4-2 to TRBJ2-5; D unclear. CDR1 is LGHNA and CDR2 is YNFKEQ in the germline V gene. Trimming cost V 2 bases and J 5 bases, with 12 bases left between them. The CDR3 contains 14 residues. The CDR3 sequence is CASSQNPTGETQYF. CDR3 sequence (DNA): TGTGCCAGCAGCCAAAACCCCACCGGGGAGACCCAGTACTTC.

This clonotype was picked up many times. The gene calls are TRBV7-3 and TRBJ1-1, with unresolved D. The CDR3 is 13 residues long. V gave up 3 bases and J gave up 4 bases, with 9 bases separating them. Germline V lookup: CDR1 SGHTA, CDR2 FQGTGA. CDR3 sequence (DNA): TGTGCCAGCAGCTTTCGCTGGGGCACTGAAGCTTTCTTT. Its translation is CASSFRWGTEAFF.

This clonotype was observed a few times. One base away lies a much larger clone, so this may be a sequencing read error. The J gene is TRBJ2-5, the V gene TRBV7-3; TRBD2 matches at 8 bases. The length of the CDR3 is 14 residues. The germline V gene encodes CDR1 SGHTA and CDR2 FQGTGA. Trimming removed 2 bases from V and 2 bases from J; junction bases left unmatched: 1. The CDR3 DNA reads TGTGCCAGCAGCTTATCGGGGGGGCAAGAGACCCAGTACTTC. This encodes CASSLSGGQETQYF.

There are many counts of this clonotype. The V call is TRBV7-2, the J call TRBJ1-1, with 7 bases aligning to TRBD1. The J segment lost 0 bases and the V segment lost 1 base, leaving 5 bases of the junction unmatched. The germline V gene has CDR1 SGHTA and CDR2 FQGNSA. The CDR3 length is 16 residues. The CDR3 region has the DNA TGTGCCAGCAGCTTAGGGTTGACAGGGATGAACACTGAAGCTTTCTTT. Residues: CASSLGLTGMNTEAFF.

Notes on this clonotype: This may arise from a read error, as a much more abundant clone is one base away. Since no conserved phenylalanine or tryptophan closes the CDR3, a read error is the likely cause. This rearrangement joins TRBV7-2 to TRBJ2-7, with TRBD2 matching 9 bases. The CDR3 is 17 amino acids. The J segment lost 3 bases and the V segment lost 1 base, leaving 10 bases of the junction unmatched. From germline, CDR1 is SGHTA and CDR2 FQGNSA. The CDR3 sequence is CASSLVGGRGGDYEQYI. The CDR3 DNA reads TGTGCCAGCAGCTTAGTAGGCGGGAGGGGAGGAGACTACGAGCAGTACATC.

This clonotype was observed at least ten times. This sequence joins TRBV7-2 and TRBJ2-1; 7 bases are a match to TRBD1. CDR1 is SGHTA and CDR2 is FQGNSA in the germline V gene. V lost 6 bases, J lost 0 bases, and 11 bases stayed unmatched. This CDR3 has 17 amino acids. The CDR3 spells CASRQRDSRSSYNEQFF. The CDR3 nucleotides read TGTGCCAGCAGACAACGGGACAGCAGGAGCTCCTACAATGAGCAGTTCTTC.

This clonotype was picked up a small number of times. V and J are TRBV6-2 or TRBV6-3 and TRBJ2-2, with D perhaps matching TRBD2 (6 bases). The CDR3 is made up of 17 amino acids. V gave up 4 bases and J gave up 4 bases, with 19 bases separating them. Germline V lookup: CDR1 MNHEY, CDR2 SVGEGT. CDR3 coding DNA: TGTGCCAGCAGTTCTCGACTTGGCGGGGAGGTCACCGGGGAGCTGTTTTTT. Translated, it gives CASSSRLGGEVTGELFF.

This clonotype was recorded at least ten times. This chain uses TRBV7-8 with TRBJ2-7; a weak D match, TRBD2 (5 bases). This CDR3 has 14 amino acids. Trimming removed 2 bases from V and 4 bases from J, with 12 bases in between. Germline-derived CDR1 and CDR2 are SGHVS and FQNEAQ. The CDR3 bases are TGTGCCAGCAGCTTACAAGCGGTGGGGTACGAGCAGTACTTC. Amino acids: CASSLQAVGYEQYF.